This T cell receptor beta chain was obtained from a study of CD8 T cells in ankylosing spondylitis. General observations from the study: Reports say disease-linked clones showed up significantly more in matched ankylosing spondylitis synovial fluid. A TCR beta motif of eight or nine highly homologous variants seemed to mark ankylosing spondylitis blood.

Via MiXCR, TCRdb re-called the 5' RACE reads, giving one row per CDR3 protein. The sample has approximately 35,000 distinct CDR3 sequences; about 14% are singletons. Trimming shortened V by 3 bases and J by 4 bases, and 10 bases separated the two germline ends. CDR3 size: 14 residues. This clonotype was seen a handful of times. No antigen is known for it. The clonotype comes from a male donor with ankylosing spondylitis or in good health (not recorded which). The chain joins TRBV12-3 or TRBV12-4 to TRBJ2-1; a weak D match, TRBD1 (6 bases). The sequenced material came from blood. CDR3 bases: TGTGCCAGCAGTTTTCAGGACAGTTACAATGAGCAGTTCTTC. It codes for CASSFQDSYNEQFF.